The sequence of this TCR beta chain was determined in a study of tumor and adjacent non-tumor tissue in lung cancer. About the research overall: Aged about 31 to 80 years, patients included 9 to 11 men and 5 women with stage I to III disease.

The template was RNA from unsorted bulk tissue. This CDR3 region has 10 residues. The germline V and J ends were trimmed by 5 bases and 4 bases, with 3 bases remaining between them. Germline V gene lookup returns CDR1 MDHEN and CDR2 SYDVKM. The library came from three nested PCR rounds adapted from ARM-PCR protocols. TCRdb re-derived calls from the multiplex PCR reads in MiXCR, one entry per CDR3 protein. The sample yields 200,000 to 250,000 distinct CDR3 sequences, about 76% seen once. The chain combines TRBV28 with TRBJ2-7; D unclear. The sequenced material came from lung tumor tissue. The receptor comes from a man between 60 and 70 years old with non-small cell lung cancer. CDR3 residues: CASSGYEQYF. The CDR3 nucleotides read TGTGCCAGCAGTGGATACGAGCAGTACTTC.